This record covers a single TCR beta chain. Its antigen is as yet unknown. Produced via immunoSEQ multiplex PCR; TCRdb's table is partial and in-frame only. This table has roughly 500,000 clones, 85% to 90% appearing once. The sample belongs to a study of Ad26.COV2.S vaccination and SARS-CoV-2 variants. Overall study: The COV1001 Ad26.COV2.S trial arm included the donor. General observations from the study: Measurements of TCR breadth and depth may have given underestimates of the total T cell responses.

J was trimmed by 2 bases and V by 0 bases; bases with no gene match: 17. This CDR3 is 20 amino acids long. Germline lookup yields CDR1 SGDLS and CDR2 YYNGEE. The treatment: about 20 received Ad26.COV2.S at low or high dose, single or two shots; 5 received placebo; per-sample allocation not given. The samples date from day 63 after the first vaccine or placebo injection. Expressing Wuhan-strain SARS-CoV-2 spike, an Ad26 vector served as the vaccine. The chain couples TRBV9 to TRBJ2-3, with 8 bases fitting TRBD2. This sample comprised peripheral blood, obtained in a trial of Ad26.COV2.S vaccine versus placebo. This clonotype was sampled from a person aged 18-65 years who received the Ad26.COV2.S COVID-19 vaccine or a placebo. The CDR3 spells CASSVELMAGGGYYTDTQYF. CDR3 DNA: TGTGCCAGCAGCGTAGAACTCATGGCGGGGGGAGGATATTACACAGATACGCAGTATTTT.